The next 22 T cell receptor beta chains were all read from a single sample in a study of cytomegalovirus exposure and HLA in healthy donors. Researchers ran the PCR with 60 Vbeta and 13 Jbeta primers. Method: immunoSEQ multiplex PCR; TCRdb's copy keeps in-frame clones and lacks some. This sample's clone table lists 91,000 or so clones. The sequencing sample was made of PBMCs. These receptors came from a woman between 25 and 40 years old in good health and CMV-seronegative.

The chain links TRBV2 to TRBJ1-2; 8 bases map to TRBD1. J gave up 7 bases and V 3 bases, and 10 bases lay outside the gene matches. In germline, CDR1 is SNHLY, CDR2 FYNNEI. The CDR3 sequence is 15 residues long. The DNA for the CDR3 is TGTGCCAGCAGTGAGTCGGTCAGGGGGCTTATTGGCTACACCTTC. It codes for CASSESVRGLIGYTF.

The V call is TRBV5-7, the J call TRBJ1-5; 9 bases match TRBD1. TRBV5-7 is an ORF for which the function is uncertain. V lost 5 bases, J lost 3 bases, and 9 bases stayed unmatched. CDR3 length: 16 amino acids. CDR3 residues: CASRSPGQGNNQPQHF. CDR3 bases: TGTGCCAGCAGGTCACCGGGACAGGGCAACAATCAGCCCCAGCATTTT.

The chain links TRBV28 to TRBJ1-5; maybe TRBD1 (6 bases). The V and J ends lost 10 bases and 1 base respectively, with 14 bases between them. This CDR3 comprises 14 residues. The germline CDR1 and CDR2 sequences are MDHEN and SYDVKM. The CDR3 DNA reads as TGTGCCATCCAGGGGACGGCGAGCAATCAGCCCCAGCATTTT. Translated: CAIQGTASNQPQHF.

The genes are TRBV23-1 and TRBJ2-2, with a tentative D call TRBD1 (5 bases). TRBV23-1 carries the ORF label, with uncertain function. This CDR3 has 16 amino acids. V lost 9 bases and J lost 3, with 20 bases in between. The CDR3 sequence is CARLVQGPYDTGELFF. The CDR3 DNA reads as TGCGCCAGGTTGGTGCAGGGCCCTTACGACACCGGGGAGCTGTTTTTT.

The rearrangement joins TRBV19 to TRBJ2-7; 11 positions agree with TRBD1. There are 16 residues in the CDR3. The germline V gene encodes CDR1 LNHDA and CDR2 SQIVND (reference sequence). The trim removed 3 bases at V and 2 bases at J, leaving 6 bases unmatched. The CDR3 sequence: CASSMGDRGIPYEQYF. The DNA of the CDR3 is TGTGCCAGTAGTATGGGGGACAGGGGGATCCCCTACGAGCAGTACTTC.

This chain uses TRBV28 with TRBJ2-7; the match to TRBD2 covers 7 bases. The germline V gene encodes CDR1 MDHEN and CDR2 SYDVKM. This CDR3 spans 16 amino acids. J was trimmed by 0 bases and V by 5 bases; bases with no gene match: 10. The CDR3 coding sequence is TGTGCCAGCAGTGAATCTTACGGGAGGCACTCCTACGAGCAGTACTTC. This codes for CASSESYGRHSYEQYF.

The rearrangement uses TRBV28 and TRBJ1-1, with no clear D. This CDR3 comprises 12 residues. V was trimmed by 5 bases and J by 7 bases, leaving 11 bases between them. Looked up from germline, CDR1 is MDHEN and CDR2 is SYDVKM. CDR3 loop: CASSAVTYEAFF. As DNA, the CDR3 is TGTGCCAGCAGTGCCGTTACCTATGAAGCTTTCTTT.

V is TRBV29-1 and J is TRBJ1-3; D remains ambiguous. The V gene's germline CDR1 is SQVTM and CDR2 ANQGSEA. V shed 3 bases and J shed 0 bases, with 9 bases lying between them. The CDR3 totals 14 residues. The CDR3 region is CSVEEGLSGNTIYF. The CDR3 coding sequence is TGCAGCGTTGAGGAGGGCCTCTCTGGAAACACCATATATTTT.

This chain joins TRBV15 and TRBJ1-1, with D possibly being TRBD1 (5 bases). Germline assignment: CDR1 LNHNV and CDR2 YYDKDF (reference sequence). There are 18 residues in the CDR3. V lost 4 bases and J lost 0, with 21 bases in between. CDR3 in DNA: TGTGCCACCAGCAAACCAGGGCTCTTGAAAATTTTGAACACTGAAGCTTTCTTT. Residues: CATSKPGLLKILNTEAFF.

The rearrangement uses TRBV5-4 and TRBJ2-5, with D maybe TRBD2 (6 bases). CDR1 and CDR2 (germline): SGHNT, YYREEE (reference sequence). V was cut by 3 bases and J by 10 bases, with 13 bases left in between. This CDR3 has 12 residues. The CDR3 loop reads CASSYGLMDQYF. For the CDR3, the DNA is TGTGCCAGCAGCTACGGACTAATGGACCAGTACTTC. Full variable domain (outside the CDR3, taken from reference TRBV5-4 and TRBJ2-5): ETGVTQSPTHLIKTRGQQVTLRCSSQSGHNTVSWYQQALGQGPQFIFQYYREEENGRGNFPPRFSGLQFPNYSSELNVNALELDDSALYLCASSYGLMDQYFGPGTRLLVL.

The chain is built from TRBV5-1 and TRBJ1-2; D might be TRBD1 (6 bases). This CDR3 is built from 16 residues. The germline V and J ends were trimmed by 0 bases and 4 bases, with 16 bases remaining between them. Looked up from germline, CDR1 is SGHRS and CDR2 is YFSETQ. DNA for the CDR3: TGCGCCAGCAGCTTGGGACCCCGGACAGAAATCTATGGCTACACCTTC. It yields the protein CASSLGPRTEIYGYTF.

This rearrangement joins TRBV9 to TRBJ2-5, with 8 nucleotides matching TRBD1. Germline CDR1 and CDR2: SGDLS and YYNGEE. With 4 bases clipped from V and 4 bases from J, the junction kept 6 bases outside the gene matches. The CDR3 length is 14 residues. In nucleotides, the CDR3 is TGTGCCAGCAGCCCTCGGACAGGGTCAGAGACCCAGTACTTC. This gives the protein CASSPRTGSETQYF.

The J gene is TRBJ2-2, the V gene TRBV7-3; TRBD1 might be the D (6 bases). Trimming took 1 base from V and 5 from J, leaving 8 bases between them. This CDR3 is built from 14 residues. Germline V lookup: CDR1 SGHTA, CDR2 FQGTGA. The CDR3 spells CASSLIGQTGELFF. In DNA form, the CDR3 reads TGTGCCAGCAGCTTAATCGGACAGACCGGGGAGCTGTTTTTT.

In the case of this clone: Here the CDR3 omits its conserved ending phenylalanine or tryptophan, so a read error is the likely source. The chain combines TRBV5-1 with TRBJ1-2; 12 bases line up with TRBD1. The V segment lost 0 bases and the J segment 9 bases; nucleotides outside the gene matches: 6. Germline CDR1 is SGHRS and CDR2 is YFSETQ. The CDR3 runs 15 residues. CDR3 sequence (DNA): TGCGCCAGCAGCTTGGCATTGGGACAGGGGGCCAGCTACACCCTC. Protein: CASSLALGQGASYTL.

On this clone itself: Mismatch with germline at one junction end may stem from a read error. The gene calls are TRBV7-7 and TRBJ2-5; 7 positions agree with TRBD1. The CDR3 is 14 amino acids. The germline gives CDR1 SSHAT, CDR2 FNYEAQ (reference sequence). The CDR3 spells CASSSTRQGETQYF. CDR3 nucleotide sequence: TGTGCTAGCAGCTCAACCAGACAGGGCGAGACCCAGTACTTC.

The rearrangement links TRBV7-3 to TRBJ2-4; D gene ambiguous. Germline V CDR1 and CDR2: SGHTA, FQGTGA. Trimming removed 5 bases at V and 3 bases at J, with 2 bases between. The CDR3 consists of 11 residues. The DNA of the CDR3 is TGTGCCAGCAGCCTCAAAAACATTCAGTACTTC. The encoded protein is CASSLKNIQYF.

This rearrangement joins TRBV27 to TRBJ1-1; 12 nucleotides match TRBD1. Germline V CDR1 and CDR2: MNHEY, SMNVEV (reference sequence). The CDR3 is 16 amino acids. V was clipped by 8 bases and J by 1 base; unmatched bases: 8. The CDR3 coding sequence is TGTGCCAGCTGGTCGGGACAGGGGGCGAGGAACACTGAAGCTTTCTTT. Amino acid sequence: CASWSGQGARNTEAFF.

The chain joins TRBV6-1 to TRBJ1-6; TRBD1 agrees at 7 bases. The CDR3 runs to 15 residues. Germline CDR1 and CDR2: MNHNS and SASEGT. V dropped 2 bases and J dropped 7; count of bases not matched to a gene: 5. The CDR3 DNA sequence: TGTGCCAGCAGTGAACGACAGGGTGACAATTCACCCCTCCACTTT. Translating gives CASSERQGDNSPLHF.

J is TRBJ2-5 and V is TRBV5-4; 8 bases are a match to TRBD2. This CDR3 spans 15 amino acids. CDR1 and CDR2 from the germline V gene are SGHNT and YYREEE (reference sequence). The ends lost 1 base at V and 5 bases at J; junction bases unmatched: 7. The CDR3 sequence: CASSLQAGGRETQYF. The CDR3 nucleotides are TGTGCCAGCAGCTTGCAGGCGGGAGGCAGGGAGACCCAGTACTTC.

V is TRBV5-4 and J is TRBJ2-5, with 10 bases lining up with TRBD2. Germline V gene sequence: CDR1 SGHNT, CDR2 YYREEE (reference sequence). V trimming: 2 bases; J trimming: 3 bases; junction bases outside the gene matches: 7. CDR3 length: 16 amino acids. The CDR3 sequence: CASSFGTSAGEETQYF. The DNA for the CDR3 is TGTGCCAGCAGCTTCGGGACTAGCGCGGGGGAAGAGACCCAGTACTTC.

The genes are TRBV28 and TRBJ1-5, with 9 nucleotides matching TRBD1. The length of the CDR3 is 15 residues. V shed 4 bases, J shed 7 bases, and the junction held 8 bases outside the gene matches. Per germline, CDR1 MDHEN and CDR2 SYDVKM. CDR3 DNA: TGTGCCAGCAGTTCGGGACAGGGAGAGTGGCAGCCCCAGCATTTT. Translation gives CASSSGQGEWQPQHF.

CDR3 DNA sequence: TGTGCCAGCCTACCCAGCGGGGAGGCTGGAAACACCATATATTTT. Amino acid sequence: CASLPSGEAGNTIYF. This chain connects TRBV28 to TRBJ1-3; D unclear. V gave up 8 bases and J gave up 2 bases, with 16 bases separating them. This CDR3 contains 15 residues. Germline V gene sequence: CDR1 MDHEN, CDR2 SYDVKM.